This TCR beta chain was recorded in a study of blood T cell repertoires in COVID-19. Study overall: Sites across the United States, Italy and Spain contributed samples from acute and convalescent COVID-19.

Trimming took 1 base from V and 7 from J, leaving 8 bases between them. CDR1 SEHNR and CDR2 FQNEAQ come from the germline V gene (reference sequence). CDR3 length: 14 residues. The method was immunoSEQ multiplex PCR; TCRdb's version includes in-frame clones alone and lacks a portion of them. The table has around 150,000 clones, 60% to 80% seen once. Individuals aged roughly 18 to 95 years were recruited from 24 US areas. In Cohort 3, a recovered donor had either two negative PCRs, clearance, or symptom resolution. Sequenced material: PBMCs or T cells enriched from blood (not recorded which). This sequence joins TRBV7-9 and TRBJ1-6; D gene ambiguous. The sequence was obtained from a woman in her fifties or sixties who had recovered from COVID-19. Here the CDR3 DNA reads TGTGCCAGCAGCTTAGTTCCTGGCAATTCACCCCTCCACTTT. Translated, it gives CASSLVPGNSPLHF.